The 24 T cell receptor beta chains in this list originate from one sample, sequenced in a study of CD8 T cells in Susac syndrome. An amount of RNA that ranged from 0.5 to 1 ug was reverse transcribed with random hexamers. TCRdb called the immunoSEQ multiplex PCR reads again in MiXCR, with one record for every CDR3 protein. The sample holds 120,000 or so distinct CDR3 sequences; 85% to 95% are singletons and the top ten take 0.093%. Sequences were obtained from CD4+ T cells from PBMCs. The receptor set was obtained from a human donor with multiple sclerosis.

The rearrangement links TRBV2 to TRBJ1-6, with 10 bases lining up with TRBD1. V shed 6 bases, J shed 7 bases, and the junction held 3 bases outside the gene matches. CDR1 and CDR2 (germline): SNHLY, FYNNEI. This CDR3 has 14 amino acids. Written as DNA, the CDR3 is TGTGCCAGCAGGGGGGGACAGGGGAATTCACCCCTCCACTTT. Translated, it gives CASRGGQGNSPLHF.

This chain connects TRBV2 to TRBJ1-1; a weak D match, TRBD1 (5 bases). Trimming took 5 bases from V and 0 from J, leaving 10 bases between them. The CDR3 runs to 14 residues. Germline CDR1 SNHLY, CDR2 FYNNEI. CDR3 sequence: CASSPRVMNTEAFF. CDR3 nucleotide sequence: TGTGCCAGCAGTCCCAGGGTGATGAACACTGAAGCTTTCTTT.

The chain is built from TRBV4-3 and TRBJ1-2; possible D gene TRBD1, 5 bases. There are 17 residues in the CDR3. V was clipped by 3 bases and J by 4 bases, with 21 bases between them. CDR1 is LGHNA and CDR2 is YSLEER in the germline V gene. DNA for the CDR3: TGCGCCAGCAGCCACTACCGCGGGACGGCACTTCCCTATGGCTACACCTTC. Translated: CASSHYRGTALPYGYTF.

The chain is built from TRBV7-3 and TRBJ1-2; D is perhaps TRBD1 (5 bases). Germline V gives CDR1 SGHTA, CDR2 FQGTGA. The V end was cut by 5 bases, the J end by 7 bases, with 14 bases between. The CDR3 is 13 residues long. The CDR3 DNA follows: TGTGCCAGCAGCGACGGGGGGGAAGGTGGCTACACCTTC. Translation gives CASSDGGEGGYTF.

The rearrangement links TRBV10-2 to TRBJ2-4; no clear D gene. The CDR3 has 12 amino acids. V was pared by 4 bases and J by 9 bases, with 10 bases between. Germline loops: CDR1 WSHSY, CDR2 SAAADI. The CDR3 spells CASSVNGPIQYF. The CDR3 DNA sequence: TGCGCCAGCAGTGTTAATGGCCCCATTCAGTACTTC.

This clonotype was detected a few times. V gene TRBV28 combines with J gene TRBJ2-5; TRBD1 aligns across 7 bases. Germline V gives CDR1 MDHEN, CDR2 SYDVKM. The V gene end was trimmed by 6 bases and the J gene end by 12 bases; junction bases not matched to a gene: 10. There are 12 residues in the CDR3. The CDR3 region is CASSLNDRVKYF. In nucleotides, the CDR3 is TGTGCCAGCAGCCTCAACGACAGGGTAAAGTACTTC.

This clonotype was counted only a few times. The chain combines TRBV6-1 with TRBJ2-1; TRBD1 might be the D (5 bases). V lost 7 bases and J 16 bases, leaving 17 bases between the germline ends. The germline V gene encodes CDR1 MNHNS and CDR2 SASEGT. CDR3 length equals 11 residues. This chain's CDR3 is CASTPGRGRFF. CDR3 sequence (DNA): TGTGCCAGCACCCCAGGAAGGGGAAGATTCTTC.

This rearrangement joins TRBV9 to TRBJ1-5; D unclear. The CDR3 contains 15 residues. V was clipped by 0 bases and J by 1 base, with 8 bases between them. Germline-derived CDR1 and CDR2 are SGDLS and YYNGEE. The DNA for the CDR3 is TGTGCCAGCAGCGTAGGCAGCGGCAGCAATCAGCCCCAGCATTTT. Translation: CASSVGSGSNQPQHF.

The chain couples TRBV5-6 to TRBJ1-1; no clear D. Germline CDR1 SGHDT, CDR2 YYEEEE. The length of the CDR3 is 12 residues. Between the trimmed V and J ends, which lost 1 base and 11 bases, there was a span of 12 bases. CDR3 sequence (DNA): TGTGCCAGCAGCTTGAATTCTGGGGAGGCTTTCTTT. This translates into CASSLNSGEAFF.

The J gene is TRBJ2-5, the V gene TRBV10-3; the match to TRBD2 covers 8 bases. The CDR3 contains 18 residues. V trimming: 5 bases; J trimming: 2 bases; junction bases outside the gene matches: 16. Germline V lookup: CDR1 ENHRY, CDR2 SYGVKD. CDR3 protein: CAISSIQRAGGRQETQYF. CDR3 DNA sequence: TGTGCCATCAGTTCCATTCAGCGGGCGGGGGGCCGGCAAGAGACCCAGTACTTC.

V and J are TRBV18 and TRBJ1-2; D is undetermined. The CDR3 totals 15 residues. Trimming removed 5 bases from V and 4 bases from J, with 17 bases in between. Looked up from germline, CDR1 is KGHSH and CDR2 is LQKENI. CDR3 sequence reads: CASSSRPTPLYGYTF. The CDR3, as DNA: TGTGCCAGCTCATCCAGACCGACACCCCTCTATGGCTACACCTTC.

The chain recombines TRBV3-1 with TRBJ2-2, with D possibly matching TRBD1 (6 bases). This CDR3 has 17 amino acids. Germline CDR1 is LGHDT and CDR2 is YNNKEL (reference sequence). Trimming removed 0 bases at V and 4 bases at J, with 15 bases between. This CDR3 reads CASSQDIAGAVTGELFF. CDR3 bases: TGTGCCAGCAGCCAAGATATAGCAGGGGCAGTCACCGGGGAGCTGTTTTTT.

The V gene is TRBV9, the J gene TRBJ2-3; 7 nucleotides agree with TRBD1. Germline loops: CDR1 SGDLS, CDR2 YYNGEE. The CDR3 is made up of 16 amino acids. The V gene end was trimmed by 0 bases and the J gene end by 1 base; junction bases not matched to a gene: 5. The CDR3 DNA follows: TGTGCCAGCAGCGTAGCTGAGGGGGCGGGCACAGATACGCAGTATTTT. Its protein is CASSVAEGAGTDTQYF.

Only one count was recorded for this clonotype. No DNA is shown, since the ends of the CDR3 on it are uncertain; the CDR3 is the one TCRdb lists. The J gene is TRBJ1-2, the V gene TRBV19; the table's D call, TRBD1, was not checked against the DNA. From germline, CDR1 is LNHDA and CDR2 SQIVND (reference sequence). The CDR3 length is 14 residues, termini included. The CDR3 is CATTFGAVRGGYTF.

As DNA, the CDR3 is TGTGCCAGCAGTGTACTAGCGGGGGGGCCTGGTGAGCAGTTCTTC. Encoded protein: CASSVLAGGPGEQFF. The genes are TRBV6-4 and TRBJ2-1, with TRBD2 matching over 13 bases. After removal of 4 bases from V and 9 bases from J, the junction contained 6 bases not matched to a gene. The CDR3 contains 15 residues. Germline V gene data show CDR1 as MRHNA and CDR2 as SNTAGT.

Comment on this clonotype: The germline gene is not matched at one end of the junction; a read error may be the cause. The chain combines TRBV2 with TRBJ1-2, with a tentative D call TRBD1 (5 bases). The germline CDR1 and CDR2 sequences are SNHLY and FYNNEI. The CDR3 loop spans 14 amino acids. This chain's CDR3 is CASSDQGGNYGYTF. CDR3 nucleotides: TGTGCCAGCAGTGACCAGGGTGGGAACTACGGCTACACCTTC. Combining the CDR3 with reference TRBV2 and TRBJ1-2 gives the whole variable domain EPEVTQTPSHQVTQMGQEVILRCVPISNHLYFYWYRQILGQKVEFLVSFYNNEISEKSEIFDDQFSVERPDGSNFTLKIRSTKLEDSAMYFCASSDQGGNYGYTFGSGTRLTVV.

The rearrangement uses TRBV29-1 and TRBJ1-1, with D unresolved. V was trimmed by 5 bases and J by 7 bases, leaving 14 bases between them. The CDR3 has 12 residues. Germline loops: CDR1 SQVTM, CDR2 ANQGSEA. Written as DNA, the CDR3 is TGCAGCGTTCGGACCACGGGTCGTGAAGCTTTCTTT. Translation gives CSVRTTGREAFF.

The CDR3 sequence: CASSKPGQGLVNTEAFF. The CDR3 DNA sequence: TGTGCCAGCAGCAAACCGGGACAGGGTTTGGTGAACACTGAAGCTTTCTTT. The chain carries TRBV5-4 and TRBJ1-1, with TRBD1 identical over 9 bases. This CDR3 is built from 17 residues. Germline CDR1 is SGHNT and CDR2 is YYREEE (reference sequence). V gave up 4 bases and J gave up 0 bases; unmatched junction bases: 10. The full variable domain, its missing parts supplied by reference TRBV5-4 and TRBJ1-1, is ETGVTQSPTHLIKTRGQQVTLRCSSQSGHNTVSWYQQALGQGPQFIFQYYREEENGRGNFPPRFSGLQFPNYSSELNVNALELDDSALYLCASSKPGQGLVNTEAFFGQGTRLTVV.

The CDR3 DNA reads TGTGCTAGTGGGGCTCGGGACAGCAACGAGCAGTACTTC. Translated, it gives CASGARDSNEQYF. This rearrangement joins TRBV12-5 to TRBJ2-7; 7 nucleotides match TRBD1. V shed 6 bases, J shed 5 bases, and the junction held 7 bases outside the gene matches. The CDR3 length is 13 residues. The germline CDR1 and CDR2 sequences are LGHNT and FRNRAP.

This chain connects TRBV12-3 or TRBV12-4 to TRBJ2-2; D unclear. V was pared by 6 bases and J by 4 bases, with 6 bases between. The CDR3 has 12 amino acids. The CDR3 sequence: CASRLGTGELFF. The CDR3 nucleotides are TGTGCCAGCAGACTGGGCACCGGGGAGCTGTTTTTT.

This rearrangement joins TRBV6-2 or TRBV6-3 to TRBJ2-1, with D perhaps TRBD2 (5 bases). Germline V gives CDR1 MNHEY, CDR2 SVGEGT. Trimming shortened V by 2 bases and J by 7 bases, and 12 bases separated the two germline ends. This CDR3 comprises 14 residues. The CDR3 region has the DNA TGTGCCAGCAGTTACGAAGGCGGGCGGAATGAGCAGTTCTTC. Encoded protein: CASSYEGGRNEQFF.

This chain's CDR3 is CSASKGYGYTF. CDR3 sequence (DNA): TGCAGTGCTAGCAAGGGGTATGGCTACACCTTC. The chain joins TRBV20-1 to TRBJ1-2, with D possibly being TRBD1 (5 bases). Trimming took 3 bases from V and 5 from J, leaving 7 bases between them. Germline CDR1 DFQATT, CDR2 SNEGSKA (reference sequence). CDR3 size: 11 residues.

The rearrangement links TRBV30 to TRBJ2-6; D remains ambiguous. Trimming took off 0 bases at V and 3 bases at J, with 3 bases between the two ends. This CDR3 is built from 13 residues. CDR1 is GTSNPN, CDR2 SVGIG, per germline (reference sequence). The CDR3 nucleotides read TGTGCCTGGAGTGTAGGTGGGGCCAACGTCCTGACTTTC. As protein: CAWSVGGANVLTF.

This chain uses TRBV18 with TRBJ1-5; tentative D call: TRBD1 (5 bases). Germline values: CDR1 KGHSH, CDR2 LQKENI. CDR3 length equals 12 residues. V dropped 3 bases and J dropped 7 bases, with 7 bases sitting between them. Written as DNA, the CDR3 is TGTGCCAGCTCACCGGGGGAGCAGCCCCAGCATTTT. This translates into CASSPGEQPQHF.